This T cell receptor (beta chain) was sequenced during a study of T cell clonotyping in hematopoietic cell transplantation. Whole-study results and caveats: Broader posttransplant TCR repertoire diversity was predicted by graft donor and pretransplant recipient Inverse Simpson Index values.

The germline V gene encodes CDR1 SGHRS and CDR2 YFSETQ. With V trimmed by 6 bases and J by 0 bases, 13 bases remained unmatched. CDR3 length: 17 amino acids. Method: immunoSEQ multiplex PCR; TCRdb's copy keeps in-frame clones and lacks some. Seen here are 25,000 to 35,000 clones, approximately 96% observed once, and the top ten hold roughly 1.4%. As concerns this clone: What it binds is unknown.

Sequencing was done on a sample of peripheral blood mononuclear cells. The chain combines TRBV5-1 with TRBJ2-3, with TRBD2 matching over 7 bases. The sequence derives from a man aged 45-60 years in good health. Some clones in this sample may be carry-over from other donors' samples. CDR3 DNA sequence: TGCGCCAGCACCCCCCGGATAGGACTAGGAAGCACAGATACGCAGTATTTT. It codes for CASTPRIGLGSTDTQYF.